This T cell receptor (beta chain) originates from a study of blood T cell repertoires in COVID-19. The protocol was immunoSEQ multiplex PCR, while the TCRdb copy is restricted to in-frame clones and leaves out a portion. The top ten clones hold roughly 6.6% of a sample with fewer than 450,000 clones, roughly 86% of them seen once. The length of the CDR3 is 12 residues. CDR1 and CDR2 (germline): SQVTM, ANQGSEA. V was pared by 5 bases and J by 5 bases, with 5 bases of the junction left unmatched. Sequencing was performed on peripheral blood. The source is a woman aged 65 to 85 with COVID-19, enrolled during active disease. The rearrangement uses TRBV29-1 and TRBJ2-7, with 8 bases identical to TRBD1. In DNA form, the CDR3 reads TGCAGCGTTAGGCCAGGGGGCGACGAGCAGTACTTC. Translating it yields CSVRPGGDEQYF.